This TCR beta chain was identified during a study of brain T cells in children with intractable seizures. The protocol was immunoSEQ multiplex PCR, while the TCRdb copy is restricted to in-frame clones and leaves out a portion. The table lists 70,000 to 85,000 clones, about 90% of them singletons. The study's findings and limits: Viral specificity was inferred only from CDR3 similarity; HCMV serostatus was unknown. Clones missing pre-surgery may reflect undersampling of that blood sample.

Remarks on this clone: Antigen specificity is unknown.

Surgery cases with the highest brain T cell transcript signatures were chosen for sequencing. Pre-surgery treatment included at least one anti-epileptic drug. Germline CDR1 reads MNHEY; CDR2 reads SMNVEV (reference sequence). The CDR3 spans 14 residues. Trimming stripped 2 bases from V and 3 bases from J, with 10 bases between. The sequence came from a girl aged 2-10 years with Rasmussen encephalitis and intractable seizures. The sequenced sample was peripheral blood, obtained at surgery. The chain is built from TRBV27 and TRBJ1-1; no clear D gene. The DNA of the CDR3 is TGTGCCAGCAGTTTAGGAGGGTATGACACTGAAGCTTTCTTT. This translates into CASSLGGYDTEAFF.